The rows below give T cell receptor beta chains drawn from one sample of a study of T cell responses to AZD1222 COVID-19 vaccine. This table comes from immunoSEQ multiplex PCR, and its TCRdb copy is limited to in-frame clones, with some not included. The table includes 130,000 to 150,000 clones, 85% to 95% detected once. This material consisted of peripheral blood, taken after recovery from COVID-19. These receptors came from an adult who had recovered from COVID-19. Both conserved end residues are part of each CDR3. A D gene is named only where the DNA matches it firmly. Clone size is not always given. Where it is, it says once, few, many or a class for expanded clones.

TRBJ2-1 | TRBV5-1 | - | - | TGCGCCAGCAGCTTGATGGGGGGACCTTACAATGAGCAGTTCTTC | CASSLMGGPYNEQFF
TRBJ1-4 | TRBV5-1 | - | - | TGCGCCAGCAGCTCTCGATCAACTAATGAAAAACTGTTTTTT | CASSSRSTNEKLFF
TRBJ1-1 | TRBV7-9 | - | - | TGTGCCAGCAGCTCATACAGCCGAACTGAAGCTTTCTTT | CASSSYSRTEAFF
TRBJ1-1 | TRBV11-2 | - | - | TGTGCCAGCAGCTTATTTAGCACTGAAGCTTTCTTT | CASSLFSTEAFF
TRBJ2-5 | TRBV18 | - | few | TGTGCCAGCTCACCACAGGGGCCTTTAAACCAAGAGACCCAGTACTTC | CASSPQGPLNQETQYF
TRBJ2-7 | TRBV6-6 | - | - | TGTGCCAGCAGTTCGGCCTACGAGCAGTACTTC | CASSSAYEQYF
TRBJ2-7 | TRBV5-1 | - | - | TGCGCCAGCAGCTTGGGAGCAGGGGCCCCCTACGAGCAGTACTTC | CASSLGAGAPYEQYF
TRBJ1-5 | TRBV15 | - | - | TGTGCCACCAGCAGGGATCCCGGACGGGGCAATCAGCCCCAGCATTTT | CATSRDPGRGNQPQHF
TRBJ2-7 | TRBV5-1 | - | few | TGCGCCAGCAGAACGGGTGACGAGCAGTACTTC | CASRTGDEQYF
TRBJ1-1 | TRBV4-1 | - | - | TGCGCCAGCAGCCAAGCGAGGGAAGGCACTGAAGCTTTCTTT | CASSQAREGTEAFF
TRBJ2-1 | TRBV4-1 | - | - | TGCGCCAGCAGCCTGGTAGGACAGAGACCCTACAATGAGCAGTTCTTC | CASSLVGQRPYNEQFF
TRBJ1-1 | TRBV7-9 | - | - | TGTGCCAGCAGCTCCCAAAACAGGGAGGGGGCTGAAGCTTTCTTT | CASSSQNREGAEAFF
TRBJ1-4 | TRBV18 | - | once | TGTGCCAGCTCACCAGCCCAGATTGCAACTAATGAAAAACTGTTTTTT | CASSPAQIATNEKLFF
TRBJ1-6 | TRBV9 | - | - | TGTGCCAGCAGCGTAGCTGAGCTGGGGGATTCACCCCTCCACTTT | CASSVAELGDSPLHF
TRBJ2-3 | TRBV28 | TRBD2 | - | TGTGCCAGCAGTTTATATGGCGGGAGTCCCACAGATACGCAGTATTTT | CASSLYGGSPTDTQYF
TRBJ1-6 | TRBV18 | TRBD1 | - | TGTGCCAGCTCACCGGCCTGGGGACAGGGGGATAATTCACCCCTCCACTTT | CASSPAWGQGDNSPLHF
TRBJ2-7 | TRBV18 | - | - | TGTGCCAGCTCACCACCGCCCTCCCCCTACGAGCAGTACTTC | CASSPPPSPYEQYF
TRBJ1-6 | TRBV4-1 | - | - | TGCGCCAGCAGCCAAGAGAGGACAGCCTATAATTCACCCCTCCACTTT | CASSQERTAYNSPLHF
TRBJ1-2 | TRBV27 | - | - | TGTGCCAGCAGTCCCCGAGGTCCCACAGGGAACTATGGCTACACCTTC | CASSPRGPTGNYGYTF
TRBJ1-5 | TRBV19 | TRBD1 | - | TGTGCCAGTAGTACTGAGCCGGGACAGGGGATGCAGCCCCAGCATTTT | CASSTEPGQGMQPQHF
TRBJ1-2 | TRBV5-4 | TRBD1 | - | TGTGCCAGCAGCTCGGGACAGGGAAGGAATGGCTACACCTTC | CASSSGQGRNGYTF
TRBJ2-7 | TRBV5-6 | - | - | TGTGCCAGCAGCTATTCCCGGCGGTGGCTAGCCTACGAGCAGTACTTC | CASSYSRRWLAYEQYF
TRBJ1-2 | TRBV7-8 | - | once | TGTGCCAGCAGCTTAGCGTTGGGACCGACATTCACCTTC | CASSLALGPTFTF
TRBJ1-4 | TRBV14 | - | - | TGTGCCAGCAGCCAGGAAAGGACAGCCTTTAATGAAAAACTGTTTTTT | CASSQERTAFNEKLFF
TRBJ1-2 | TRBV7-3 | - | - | TGTGCCAGCAGCTTGGGACCTCCTCCTAACTATGGCTACACCTTC | CASSLGPPPNYGYTF
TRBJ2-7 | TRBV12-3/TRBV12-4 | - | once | TGTGCCAGCAGCCTGGACTCCTCCTACGAGCAGTACTTC | CASSLDSSYEQYF
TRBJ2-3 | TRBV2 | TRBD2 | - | TGTGCCAGCAGTGGACTAGCGGGAGAGATAGATACGCAGTATTTT | CASSGLAGEIDTQYF
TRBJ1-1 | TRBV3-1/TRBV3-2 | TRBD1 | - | TGTGCCAGCAGGCCAACAGAAGGACAGGGTAAAGCTTTCTTT | CASRPTEGQGKAFF
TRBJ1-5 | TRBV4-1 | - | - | TGCGCCAGCAGCCAAATCTGGGAGAACTACCAGCCCCAGCATTTT | CASSQIWENYQPQHF
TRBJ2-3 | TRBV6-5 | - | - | TGTGCCAGCAGTTACTTATGGCGGACTAGCACAGATACGCAGTATTTT | CASSYLWRTSTDTQYF
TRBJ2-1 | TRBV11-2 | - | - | TGTGCCAGCAGCTTAGAGAGGGGCCCTAGGGAGCAGTTCTTC | CASSLERGPREQFF